Listed below are T cell receptor beta chains from one sample, sequenced in a study of blood T cell repertoires in COVID-19. Measured with immunoSEQ multiplex PCR; TCRdb has only the in-frame clones, and not every one. Of some 300,000 clones in the sample, 90% to 95% were seen once. The specimen was PBMCs or T cells enriched from blood (not recorded which). Receptors originate from a woman under 40 who had been exposed to COVID-19. Both conserved end residues are part of each CDR3. A D gene is named only where the DNA matches it firmly. The listing skips clone size in some rows; elsewhere it reads once, few, many or a size class.

>-|-|TRBJ1-3|TRBV4-1
TGCGCCAGCAGCCTTAGACAGGAGCTCTCTGGAAACACCATATATTTT
CASSLRQELSGNTIYF
>-|-|TRBJ1-4|TRBV9
TGTGCCAGCAGCGACCAGAAGGGGAGGGCTAATGAAAAACTGTTTTTT
CASSDQKGRANEKLFF
>TRBD1|once|TRBJ1-2|TRBV18
TGTGCCAGCTCACCACAGGGGGCATCGTCTAACTATGGCTACACCTTC
CASSPQGASSNYGYTF
>-|-|TRBJ2-5|TRBV5-4
TGTGCCAGCAGCTTGGGGAGCAGGGTCGGGGAGACCCAGTACTTC
CASSLGSRVGETQYF
>TRBD2|-|TRBJ2-7|TRBV7-2
TGTGCCAGCAGCTTAGCGCGCCCGGGACTAGCGGGGAGCCCGGGATACGAGCAGTACTTC
CASSLARPGLAGSPGYEQYF
>-|-|TRBJ2-3|TRBV4-1
TGCGCCAGCAGCCAAGATCCAACAGGGACAGATACGCAGTATTTT
CASSQDPTGTDTQYF
>-|-|TRBJ2-6|TRBV9
TGTGCCAGCAGCGTAGCGTACAGGGTCGGGGCCAACGTCCTGACTTTC
CASSVAYRVGANVLTF
>-|-|TRBJ2-3|TRBV6-5
TGTGCCAGCAGCTGGACAGTTCGCCAGGGGACGCAGTATTTT
CASSWTVRQGTQYF
>-|-|TRBJ1-1|TRBV5-1
TGCGCCAGCCACGGGGGGGACACTGAAGCTTTCTTT
CASHGGDTEAFF
>TRBD1|once|TRBJ1-1|TRBV10-3
TGTGCCATCAGGCCACAGGGGAAGAACACTGAAGCTTTCTTT
CAIRPQGKNTEAFF
>-|-|TRBJ2-1|TRBV3-1/TRBV3-2
TGTGCCAGCAGTCTAGGAATTCGGGAGCAGTTCTTC
CASSLGIREQFF
>-|-|TRBJ1-2|TRBV3-1/TRBV3-2
TGTGCCAGCAGCCAAGCGGGGCAGGGGTATGGCTACACCTTC
CASSQAGQGYGYTF
>-|-|TRBJ1-5|TRBV20-1
TGCAGTGCTAGATTAACATTGGCCCAGCATTTT
CSARLTLAQHF
>TRBD1|-|TRBJ1-2|TRBV4-1
TGCGCCAGCAGCCAAGATCGTTTTCGGACAGGGCCTGGCTACACCTTC
CASSQDRFRTGPGYTF
>-|-|TRBJ1-1|TRBV5-1
TGCGCCAGCAGTGGGCAGATCGCTGAAGCTTTCTTT
CASSGQIAEAFF
>TRBD2|once|TRBJ2-1|TRBV30
TGTGCCGCCATCTTAGCGGGGGGTTGCTACAATGAGCAGTTCTTC
CAAILAGGCYNEQFF
>TRBD1|-|TRBJ1-4|TRBV6-6
TGTGCCAGCAGTCCAAGGGGGCAGGGCTTCACAACTAATGAAAAACTGTTTTTT
CASSPRGQGFTTNEKLFF
>-|-|TRBJ2-1|TRBV5-4
TGTGCCAGCAGCTCGCGGACAGGAAAGGGGGGAACCTACAATGAGCAGTTCTTC
CASSSRTGKGGTYNEQFF
>-|-|TRBJ1-5|TRBV28
TGTGCCAGCAGCCCACCCGGGACAACGGGCAATCAGCCCCAGCATTTT
CASSPPGTTGNQPQHF
>-|-|TRBJ1-1|TRBV4-2
TGTGCCAGCAGCCAAGATAGCGGGATTGAAGCTTTCTTT
CASSQDSGIEAFF
>-|-|TRBJ1-2|TRBV5-1
TGCGCCAGCAGCTTACAGGTGAACAACTATGGCTACACCTTC
CASSLQVNNYGYTF
>TRBD1|few|TRBJ1-3|TRBV3-1/TRBV3-2
TGTGCCAGCAGCCAGCAGGGGGCTTGGGGAAACACCATATATTTT
CASSQQGAWGNTIYF
>TRBD1|-|TRBJ1-3|TRBV4-2
TGTGCCAGCAGCCAAGATGCGGCAGGGGGCACGACTGGAAACACCATATATTTT
CASSQDAAGGTTGNTIYF
>-|-|TRBJ1-3|TRBV11-2
TGTGCCAGCAGCTTAGATACAGGGAGACACTCTGGAAACACCATATATTTT
CASSLDTGRHSGNTIYF
>TRBD1|-|TRBJ2-7|TRBV2
TGTGCCAGCAGTGGGGGACAGGCCTACGAGCAGTACTTC
CASSGGQAYEQYF
>-|-|TRBJ2-3|TRBV7-3
TGTGCCAGCAGCTTACTGGGGACTAGCACAGATACGCAGTATTTT
CASSLLGTSTDTQYF
>-|once|TRBJ2-1|TRBV29-1
TGCAGCGTTGTGAGCCGGTACTCCTACAATGAGCAGTTCTTC
CSVVSRYSYNEQFF
>TRBD1|-|TRBJ1-5|TRBV10-3
TGTGCCATCAGTGAGGGGACAGATAGCAATCAGCCCCAGCATTTT
CAISEGTDSNQPQHF
>-|-|TRBJ1-2|TRBV28
TGTGCCAGCAGTTTAGCGCAGGGGAGAGGCTACACCTTC
CASSLAQGRGYTF
>TRBD2|-|TRBJ2-7|TRBV19
TGTGCCAGTAGTATTGCGGGGGGAATTTACGAGCAGTACTTC
CASSIAGGIYEQYF
>-|-|TRBJ2-7|TRBV11-1
TGTGCCAGCAGCCGGACGGGACATAGCTCCTACGAGCAGTACTTC
CASSRTGHSSYEQYF
>TRBD1|once|TRBJ2-1|TRBV11-1
TGTGCCAGCAGCCGACCCCCCGGGACAGACAACAATGAGCAGTTCTTC
CASSRPPGTDNNEQFF
>-|-|TRBJ1-5|TRBV27
TGTGCCAGCAGTTTACGTAATGGCAATCAGCCCCAGCATTTT
CASSLRNGNQPQHF
>-|-|TRBJ2-7|TRBV27
TGTGCCAGCAGTCTAAACGACAGGCTCCCTTACGAGCAGTACTTC
CASSLNDRLPYEQYF
>TRBD2|-|TRBJ2-5|TRBV7-6
TGTGCCAGCAGCTTAGTTGATCTCGGGGGGGGGCCAGAGACCCAGTACTTC
CASSLVDLGGGPETQYF
>-|-|TRBJ1-3|TRBV5-4
TGTGCCAGCAGCTGGGAGGGTGGAAACACCATATATTTT
CASSWEGGNTIYF
>TRBD1|-|TRBJ1-1|TRBV13
TGTGCCAGCAGCCCACTCCCCAGGGGGCACACTGAAGCTTTCTTT
CASSPLPRGHTEAFF
>TRBD2|-|TRBJ2-1|TRBV4-1
TGCGCCAGCAGCCAAGTCGGGCTAGCGGGGGGACGTAATGAGCAGTTCTTC
CASSQVGLAGGRNEQFF
>-|-|TRBJ1-1|TRBV18
TGTGCCAGCTCACCCACAGGGAAACGTGAAGCTTTCTTT
CASSPTGKREAFF
>-|-|TRBJ2-3|TRBV11-2
TGTGCCAGCAGCTTATACAAGGCATGGCGGGGGACAACAGATACGCAGTATTTT
CASSLYKAWRGTTDTQYF
>-|-|TRBJ2-3|TRBV7-9
TGTGCCAGCAGCTTACTGAGCACAGATACGCAGTATTTT
CASSLLSTDTQYF
>-|-|TRBJ2-1|TRBV5-1
TGCGCCAGCAGCTCAAAACAGGGTTCCTACAATGAGCAGTTCTTC
CASSSKQGSYNEQFF
>TRBD1|-|TRBJ1-2|TRBV10-3
TGTGCCATCAGTGAAATCGGACAGGCGCTAGGGGGCTACACCTTC
CAISEIGQALGGYTF
>-|-|TRBJ2-7|TRBV5-1
TGCGCCAGCAGCTTGGAGGCGGATACCTACGAGCAGTACTTC
CASSLEADTYEQYF
>-|-|TRBJ1-1|TRBV19
TGTGCCAGTAGTATAGACCCGGGGGGTACTGAAGCTTTCTTT
CASSIDPGGTEAFF
>TRBD1|few|TRBJ2-7|TRBV6-2/TRBV6-3
TGTGCCAGCAGTTACCCTCTAGACAGGGTCTCCTACGAGCAGTACTTC
CASSYPLDRVSYEQYF
>-|few|TRBJ2-3|TRBV4-2
TGTGCCAGCAGCCAAGAGACAGGACGAGTAGATACGCAGTATTTT
CASSQETGRVDTQYF
>TRBD1|-|TRBJ1-1|TRBV7-9
TGTGCCAGCAGCTGGGGGCAGGGGGGAACTGAAGCTTTCTTT
CASSWGQGGTEAFF
>-|-|TRBJ2-5|TRBV2
TGTGCCAGCAGAATAGAGGCGAGGGAGACCCAGTACTTC
CASRIEARETQYF
>TRBD1|-|TRBJ2-1|TRBV6-5
TGTGCCAGCAGTTGGGGACAGGGCAATGAGCAGTTCTTC
CASSWGQGNEQFF
>-|once|TRBJ1-4|TRBV5-4
TGTGCCAGCAGAAACGATCAGGGGAGTGAAAAACTGTTTTTT
CASRNDQGSEKLFF
>-|-|TRBJ1-4|TRBV6-5
TGTGCCAGCAGTTACTCGGGCGAAAAACTGTTTTTT
CASSYSGEKLFF
>TRBD1|-|TRBJ2-3|TRBV27
TGTGCCAGCAGGAGGGGACAGGGGGCAGATACGCAGTATTTT
CASRRGQGADTQYF
>-|-|TRBJ1-2|TRBV11-2
TGTGCCAGCAGCTACGAAGGGGCCAGGGTAGCCGGCTACACCTTC
CASSYEGARVAGYTF
>-|-|TRBJ1-1|TRBV6-1
TGTGCCAGCAGTGATCCTTCAGTGAACACTGAAGCTTTCTTT
CASSDPSVNTEAFF
>-|-|TRBJ1-1|TRBV6-4
TGTGCCAGCAGTCCGAGATTGGTGAAATCGAACACTGAAGCTTTCTTT
CASSPRLVKSNTEAFF
>-|-|TRBJ1-4|TRBV5-1
TGCGCCAGCAGCTTGCTCACAGGGTCAACTAATGAAAAACTGTTTTTT
CASSLLTGSTNEKLFF